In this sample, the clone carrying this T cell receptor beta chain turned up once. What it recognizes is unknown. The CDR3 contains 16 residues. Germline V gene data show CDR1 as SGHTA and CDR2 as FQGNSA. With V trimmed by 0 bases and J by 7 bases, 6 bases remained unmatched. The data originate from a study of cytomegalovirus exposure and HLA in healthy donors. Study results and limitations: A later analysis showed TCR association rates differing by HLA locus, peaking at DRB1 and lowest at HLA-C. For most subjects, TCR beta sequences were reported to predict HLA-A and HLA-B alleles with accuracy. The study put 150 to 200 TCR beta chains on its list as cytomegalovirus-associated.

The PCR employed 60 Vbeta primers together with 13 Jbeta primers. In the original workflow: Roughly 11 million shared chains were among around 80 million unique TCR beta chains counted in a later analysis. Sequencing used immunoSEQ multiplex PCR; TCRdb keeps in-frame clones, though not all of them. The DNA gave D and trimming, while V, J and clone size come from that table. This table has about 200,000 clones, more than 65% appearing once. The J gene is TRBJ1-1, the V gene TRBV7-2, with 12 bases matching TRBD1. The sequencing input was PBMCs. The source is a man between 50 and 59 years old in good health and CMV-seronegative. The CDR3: CASSLAGQGAPREAFF. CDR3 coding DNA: TGTGCCAGCAGCTTAGCGGGACAGGGGGCTCCCCGTGAAGCTTTCTTT.